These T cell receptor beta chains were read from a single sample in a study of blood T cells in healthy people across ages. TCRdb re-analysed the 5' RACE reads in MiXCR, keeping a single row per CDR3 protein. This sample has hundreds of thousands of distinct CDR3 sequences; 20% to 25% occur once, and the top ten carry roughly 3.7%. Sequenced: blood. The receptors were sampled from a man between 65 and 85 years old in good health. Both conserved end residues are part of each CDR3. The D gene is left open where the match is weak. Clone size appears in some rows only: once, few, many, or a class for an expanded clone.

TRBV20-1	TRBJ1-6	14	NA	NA	TGCAGTGCTAGAGTTAACAGGGAGAGGTTATCCCTCCACTTT	CSARVNRERLSLHF
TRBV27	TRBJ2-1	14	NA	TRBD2	TGTGCCAGCAGTTTTTGGGGGGGCTACAATGAGCAGTTCTTC	CASSFWGGYNEQFF
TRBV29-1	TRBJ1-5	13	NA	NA	TGCAGCGTTGCCCAGGCTAGCAATCAGCCCCGGCATTTT	CSVAQASNQPRHF
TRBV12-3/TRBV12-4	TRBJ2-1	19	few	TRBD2	TGTGCCAGCAGTCCCAACACCCCCCGTAGCGGGAGGGCCATTAATGAGCAGTTCTTC	CASSPNTPRSGRAINEQFF
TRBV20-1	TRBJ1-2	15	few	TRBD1	TGCAGTGCTAGCGAAACAGGGGCTGCTAACTATGGCTACACCTTC	CSASETGAANYGYTF
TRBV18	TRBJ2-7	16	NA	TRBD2	TGTGCCAGCTCACCAAGTTACGCGGGAGGAGCCCACGAGCAGTACTTC	CASSPSYAGGAHEQYF
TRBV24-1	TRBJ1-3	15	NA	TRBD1	TGTGCCACCACAGGGGGGGACAGCTCTGGAAACACCATATATTTT	CATTGGDSSGNTIYF
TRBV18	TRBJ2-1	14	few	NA	TGTGCCAGCTCAACAAGGGGATCCTACAATGAGCAGTTCTTC	CASSTRGSYNEQFF
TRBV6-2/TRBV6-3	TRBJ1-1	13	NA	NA	TGTGCCAGCACCCGAGACAAGAACACTGAAGCTTTCTTT	CASTRDKNTEAFF
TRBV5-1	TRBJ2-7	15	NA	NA	TGCGCCAGCAGCTTGGAGGGGCCCCCTTCCTACGAGCAGTACTTC	CASSLEGPPSYEQYF
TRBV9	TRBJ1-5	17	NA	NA	TGTGCCAGCAGCGCCCCCGGGATATCCCCCAAAATACAGCCCCAGCATTTT	CASSAPGISPKIQPQHF
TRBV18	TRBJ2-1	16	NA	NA	TGTGCCAGCTCACCACCCAGGCAGGGGAACTACAATGAGCAGTTCTTC	CASSPPRQGNYNEQFF
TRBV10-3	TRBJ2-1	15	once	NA	TGTGCCATCAGTGAGTCAGACTTGGGGCACAATGAGCAGTTCTTC	CAISESDLGHNEQFF
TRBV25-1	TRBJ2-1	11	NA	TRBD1	TGTGCCACGGACAGGTTCAATGAGCAGTTCTTC	CATDRFNEQFF
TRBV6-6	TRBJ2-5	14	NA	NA	TGTGCCAGCAGTACCGGACAGAAACAAGAGACCCAGTACTTC	CASSTGQKQETQYF
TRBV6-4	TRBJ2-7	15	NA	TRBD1	TGTGCCAGCAGCCCCAAGGGGACAGGGAGAAACGAGCAGTACTTC	CASSPKGTGRNEQYF
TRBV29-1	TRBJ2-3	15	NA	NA	TGCAGCGTGGTTCGCCGAGGCGTCGGCACAGATACGCAGTATTTT	CSVVRRGVGTDTQYF
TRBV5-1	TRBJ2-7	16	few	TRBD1	TGCGCCAGCAGCTTTTACGGGGTTGGACAGGGAAACGAGCAGTACTTC	CASSFYGVGQGNEQYF
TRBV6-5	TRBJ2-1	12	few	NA	TGTGCCAGCAGCAGGGACTCGAATGAGCAGTTCTTC	CASSRDSNEQFF
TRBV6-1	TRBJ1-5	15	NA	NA	TGTGCCAGCATTACATGGCGAGGGGGCAATCAGCCCCAGCATTTT	CASITWRGGNQPQHF
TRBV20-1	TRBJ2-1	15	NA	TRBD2	TGCAGTGCGGGGCCGGCGGGACTACCCAACAATGAGCAGTTCTTC	CSAGPAGLPNNEQFF
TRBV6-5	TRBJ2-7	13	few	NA	TGTGCCAGCAGAGGGGTGGAGTACTACGAGCAGTACTTC	CASRGVEYYEQYF
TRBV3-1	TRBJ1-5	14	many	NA	TGTGCCAGCAGCCAAGTCTTGGGCAATCAGCCCCAGCATTTT	CASSQVLGNQPQHF
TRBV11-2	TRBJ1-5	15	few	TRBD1	TGTGCCAGCAGCCGAGGGACAGCTGACAATCAGCCCCAGCATTTT	CASSRGTADNQPQHF
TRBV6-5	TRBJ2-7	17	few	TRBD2	TGTGCCAGCAGTTACATGCGCCTAGCGGGAGGTTCCTACGAGCAGTACTTC	CASSYMRLAGGSYEQYF
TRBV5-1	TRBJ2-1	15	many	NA	TGCGCCAGCAGCTTGGTGACTCTTTCCTACAATGAGCAGTTCTTC	CASSLVTLSYNEQFF
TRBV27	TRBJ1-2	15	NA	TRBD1	TGTGCCAGCAGTTTTATGGACAGGGGGCATCTTGGCTACACCTTC	CASSFMDRGHLGYTF
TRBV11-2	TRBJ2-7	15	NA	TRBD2	TGTGCCAGCAGCTGGCGGGGGGGCGACTCCTACGAGCAGTACTTC	CASSWRGGDSYEQYF
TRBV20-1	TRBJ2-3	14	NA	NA	TGCAGTGCTAGAGTAGGGGGGGAATCAGATACGCAGTATTTT	CSARVGGESDTQYF
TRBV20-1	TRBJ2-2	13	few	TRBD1	TGCAGTGCTAAGACAGGGACATCCGGGGAGCTGTTTTTT	CSAKTGTSGELFF
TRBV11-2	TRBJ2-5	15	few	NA	TGTGCCAGCACGGTGGGACACTCCGGTGGTGAGACCCAGTACTTC	CASTVGHSGGETQYF
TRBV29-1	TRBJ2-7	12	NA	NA	TGCAGCGTTGAACCTTGGGACGGAGAGCAGTACTTC	CSVEPWDGEQYF
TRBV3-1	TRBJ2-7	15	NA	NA	TGTGCCAGCAGCCAAGACACTGGGGCGTTGGGCGAGCAGTACTTC	CASSQDTGALGEQYF
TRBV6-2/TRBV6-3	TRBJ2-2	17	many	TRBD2	TGTGCCAGCAGCTCCCTGACTAGCGGGAGTAACACCGGGGAGCTGTTTTTT	CASSSLTSGSNTGELFF
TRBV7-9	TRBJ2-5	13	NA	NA	TGTGCCAGCAGCGGTCTAGCTCAAGAGACCCAGTACTTC	CASSGLAQETQYF
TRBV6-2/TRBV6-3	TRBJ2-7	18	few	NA	TGTGCCAGCAGTCCCGTGAGCTTGGGGATCGTTGGGCCAGGCGAGCAGTACTTC	CASSPVSLGIVGPGEQYF
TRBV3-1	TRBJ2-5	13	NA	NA	TGTGCCAGCAGCCAGCGGGTCAAAGAGACCCAGTACTTC	CASSQRVKETQYF
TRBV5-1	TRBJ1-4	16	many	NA	TGCGCCAGCAGCTTGGGGACAGCCTCAACTAATGAAAAACTGTTTTTT	CASSLGTASTNEKLFF
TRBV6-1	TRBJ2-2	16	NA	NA	TGTGCCAGAAAAGCCCCTGATCCACCGAACACCGGGGAGCTGTTTTTT	CARKAPDPPNTGELFF
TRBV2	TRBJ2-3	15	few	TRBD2	TGTGCCAGCAGTTTACTAGCGGGAATCACAGATACGCAGTATTTT	CASSLLAGITDTQYF
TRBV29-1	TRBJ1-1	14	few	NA	TGCAGCGGGAGGAAAGACAGTCTGAACACTGAAGCTTTCTTT	CSGRKDSLNTEAFF
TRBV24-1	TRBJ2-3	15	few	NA	TGTGCCACCAGTGAGGCGAGTGTACCGGACAATACGCAGTATTTT	CATSEASVPDNTQYF
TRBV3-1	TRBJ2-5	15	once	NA	TGTGCCAGCAGCCAAGCAGGCTATGCCCAAGAGACCCAGTACTTC	CASSQAGYAQETQYF
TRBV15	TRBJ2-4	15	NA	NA	TGTGCCACCAGCAGAGATGCCAGCGGTAAAAACATTCAGTACTTC	CATSRDASGKNIQYF
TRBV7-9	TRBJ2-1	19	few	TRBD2	TGTGCCAGCAGATCGGGACTAGCGGGAGGGCCTAGCTCCTACAATGAGCAGTTCTTC	CASRSGLAGGPSSYNEQFF
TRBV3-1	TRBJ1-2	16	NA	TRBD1	TGTGCCAGCAGCCAAGTTGCTCAGGGGGCGAACTATGGCTACACCTTC	CASSQVAQGANYGYTF
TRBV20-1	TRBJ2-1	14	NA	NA	TGCAGTGCTAGAGATCAGGCAGGGTTCGATGAGCAGTTCTTC	CSARDQAGFDEQFF
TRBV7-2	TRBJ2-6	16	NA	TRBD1	TGTGCCAGCAGCTTAGCGGACAGGGTCGGGGCCAACGTCCTGACTTTC	CASSLADRVGANVLTF